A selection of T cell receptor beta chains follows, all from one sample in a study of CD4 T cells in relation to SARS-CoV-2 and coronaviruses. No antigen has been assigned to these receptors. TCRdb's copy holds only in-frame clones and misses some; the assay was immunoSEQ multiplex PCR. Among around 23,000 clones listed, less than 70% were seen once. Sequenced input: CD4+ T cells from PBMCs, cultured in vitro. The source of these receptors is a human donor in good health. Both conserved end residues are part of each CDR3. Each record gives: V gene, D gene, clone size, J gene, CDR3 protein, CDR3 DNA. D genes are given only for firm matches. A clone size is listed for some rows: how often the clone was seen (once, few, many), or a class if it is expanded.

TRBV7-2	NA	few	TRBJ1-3	CASSLGGGFASGNTIYF	TGTGCCAGCAGCTTAGGAGGGGGGTTCGCCTCTGGAAACACCATATATTTT
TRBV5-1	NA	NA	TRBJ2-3	CASSLNLNTQYF	TGCGCCAGCAGCTTGAATCTCAATACGCAGTATTTT
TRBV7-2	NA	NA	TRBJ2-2	CASSFAQGSFTGELFF	TGTGCCAGCAGCTTTGCGCAGGGGTCCTTTACCGGGGAGCTGTTTTTT
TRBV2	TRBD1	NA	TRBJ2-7	CASSVDRGSSYEQYF	TGTGCCAGCAGTGTGGACAGGGGGAGCTCCTACGAGCAGTACTTC
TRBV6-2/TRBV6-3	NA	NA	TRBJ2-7	CASSWTETMNYEQYF	TGTGCCAGCAGCTGGACTGAGACGATGAACTACGAGCAGTACTTC
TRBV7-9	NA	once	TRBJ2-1	CASSFPGFYNEQFF	TGTGCCAGCAGCTTTCCGGGCTTCTACAATGAGCAGTTCTTC
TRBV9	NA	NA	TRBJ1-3	CASSATPRREGGGNTIYF	TGTGCCAGCAGCGCGACCCCTAGGAGGGAGGGAGGAGGAAACACCATATATTTT
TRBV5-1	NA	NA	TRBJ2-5	CASSLSGGQETQYF	TGCGCCAGCAGCTTGTCAGGGGGGCAAGAGACCCAGTACTTC
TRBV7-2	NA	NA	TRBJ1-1	CASSRSTTEGAEAFF	TGTGCCAGCAGTCGTAGCACCACAGAAGGGGCTGAAGCTTTCTTT
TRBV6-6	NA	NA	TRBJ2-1	CASSYSKGFGYNEQFF	TGTGCCAGCAGTTACTCGAAAGGATTCGGCTACAATGAGCAGTTCTTC
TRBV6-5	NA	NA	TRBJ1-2	CASSYSRAGDGYTF	TGTGCCAGCAGTTACTCGAGGGCAGGGGATGGCTACACCTTC
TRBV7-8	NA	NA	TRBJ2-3	CASSLVVGSTDTQYF	TGTGCCAGCAGCTTGGTCGTAGGAAGCACAGATACGCAGTATTTT
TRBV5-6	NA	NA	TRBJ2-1	CASSLEPTHTRYNEQFF	TGTGCCAGCAGCTTGGAGCCGACGCACACCCGATACAATGAGCAGTTCTTC
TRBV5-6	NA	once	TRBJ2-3	CASSLLRGRGTDTQYF	TGTGCCAGCAGCTTGCTAAGGGGAAGGGGGACAGATACGCAGTATTTT
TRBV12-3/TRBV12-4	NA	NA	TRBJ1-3	CASSFGVTGRLF	TGTGCCAGCAGTTTCGGGGTCACGGGACGGCTTTTT
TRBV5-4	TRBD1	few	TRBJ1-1	CASSFLQGAGEAFF	TGTGCCAGCAGCTTCTTACAGGGGGCCGGTGAAGCTTTCTTT
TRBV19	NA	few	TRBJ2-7	CASSIRGNLWEQYF	TGTGCCAGTAGTATACGGGGGAATTTGTGGGAGCAGTACTTC
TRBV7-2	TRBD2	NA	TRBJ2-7	CASSFSGGRYEQYF	TGTGCCAGCAGCTTCTCGGGGGGGCGGTACGAGCAGTACTTC
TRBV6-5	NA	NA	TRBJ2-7	CASRGTYEQYF	TGTGCCAGCAGGGGAACCTACGAGCAGTACTTC
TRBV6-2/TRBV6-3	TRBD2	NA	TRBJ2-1	CASSRGLAGYNNEQFF	TGTGCCAGCAGTCGCGGACTAGCGGGTTACAACAATGAGCAGTTCTTC
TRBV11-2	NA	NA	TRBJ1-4	CASSSAIGEKLFF	TGTGCCAGCAGCTCTGCCATAGGGGAAAAACTGTTTTTT
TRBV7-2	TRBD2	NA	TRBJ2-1	CASSLGGSGAQREQFF	TGTGCCAGCAGCTTAGGAGGTAGCGGGGCTCAAAGGGAGCAGTTCTTC
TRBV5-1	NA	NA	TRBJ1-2	CASSFLSVDYGYTF	TGCGCCAGCAGCTTCCTCAGCGTAGATTATGGCTACACCTTC
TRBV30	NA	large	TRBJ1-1	CAWSQGWTEAFF	TGTGCCTGGAGCCAGGGATGGACTGAAGCTTTCTTT
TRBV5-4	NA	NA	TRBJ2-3	CASSSFWGTDTQYF	TGTGCCAGCAGCTCTTTTTGGGGCACAGATACGCAGTATTTT
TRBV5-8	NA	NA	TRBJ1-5	CASSFEQGWQPQHF	TGTGCCAGCAGCTTTGAACAGGGCTGGCAGCCCCAGCATTTT
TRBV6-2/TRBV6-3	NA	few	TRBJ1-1	CASSASQNTEAFF	TGTGCCAGCAGTGCCAGTCAAAACACTGAAGCTTTCTTT
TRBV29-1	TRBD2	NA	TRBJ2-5	CSVPTGGEETQYF	TGCAGCGTTCCCACGGGGGGGGAAGAGACCCAGTACTTC
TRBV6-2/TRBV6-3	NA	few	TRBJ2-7	CASTPMGGGGEQYF	TGTGCCAGCACCCCAATGGGGGGAGGTGGCGAGCAGTACTTC
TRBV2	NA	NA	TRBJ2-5	CASSRDEETQYF	TGTGCCAGCAGCCGGGATGAGGAGACCCAGTACTTC
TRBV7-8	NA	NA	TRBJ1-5	CASSLAESNQPQHF	TGTGCCAGCAGCTTAGCGGAGAGCAATCAGCCCCAGCATTTT
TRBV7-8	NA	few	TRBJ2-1	CASSLGTGLPYNEQFF	TGTGCCAGCAGCTTAGGAACGGGCCTTCCCTACAATGAGCAGTTCTTC
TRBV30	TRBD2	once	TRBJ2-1	CAGGEGRAWDEQFF	TGTGCCGGGGGGGAGGGGCGGGCCTGGGATGAGCAGTTCTTC
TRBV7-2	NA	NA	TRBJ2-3	CASSLFADTQYF	TGTGCCAGCAGCTTATTTGCAGATACGCAGTATTTT
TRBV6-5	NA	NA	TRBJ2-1	CASSLRGGEQFF	TGTGCCAGCAGCCTCAGGGGGGGTGAGCAGTTCTTC
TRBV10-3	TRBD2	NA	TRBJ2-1	CAIPLMAGDLNEQFF	TGTGCCATCCCTCTGATGGCGGGGGACCTAAATGAGCAGTTCTTC
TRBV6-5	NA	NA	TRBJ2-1	CASSYSGLDNNEQFF	TGTGCCAGCAGTTACTCGGGACTGGATAACAATGAGCAGTTCTTC
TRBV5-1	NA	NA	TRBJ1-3	CASSLAYGSGNTIYF	TGCGCCAGCAGCTTGGCATATGGATCTGGAAACACCATATATTTT
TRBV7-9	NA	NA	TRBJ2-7	CASSLSATYEQYF	TGTGCCAGCAGCTTAAGTGCAACCTACGAGCAGTACTTC
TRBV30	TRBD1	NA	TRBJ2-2	CAWREDRVAGELFF	TGTGCCTGGAGGGAGGACAGGGTGGCCGGGGAGCTGTTTTTT
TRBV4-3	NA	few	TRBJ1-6	CASSQDLRESPLHF	TGCGCCAGCAGCCAAGATTTACGGGAATCACCCCTCCACTTT
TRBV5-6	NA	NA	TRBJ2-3	CASSWWGAGTDTQYF	TGTGCCAGCAGCTGGTGGGGGGCTGGCACAGATACGCAGTATTTT
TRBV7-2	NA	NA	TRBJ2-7	CASSLATAFSSSYEQYF	TGTGCCAGCAGCTTAGCCACAGCATTCTCCTCCTCCTACGAGCAGTACTTC
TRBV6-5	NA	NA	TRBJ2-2	CASSPLKGTTGELFF	TGTGCCAGCAGTCCCTTGAAGGGGACCACCGGGGAGCTGTTTTTT
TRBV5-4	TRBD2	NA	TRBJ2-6	CASSLGGRAGANVLTF	TGTGCCAGCAGCTTGGGCGGGAGGGCTGGGGCCAACGTCCTGACTTTC
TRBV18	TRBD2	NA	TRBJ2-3	CASSPRAAGASTDTQYF	TGTGCCAGCTCACCAAGAGCAGCGGGGGCAAGCACAGATACGCAGTATTTT
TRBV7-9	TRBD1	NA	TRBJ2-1	CASSSGQYNEQFF	TGTGCCAGCAGCTCGGGACAGTACAATGAGCAGTTCTTC
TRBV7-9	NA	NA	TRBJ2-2	CASSLEGSGNTGELFF	TGTGCCAGCAGCTTAGAGGGCTCGGGGAACACCGGGGAGCTGTTTTTT
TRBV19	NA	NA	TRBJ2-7	CASSQKTGAPTYEQYF	TGTGCCAGTAGCCAAAAGACAGGTGCACCCACCTACGAGCAGTACTTC
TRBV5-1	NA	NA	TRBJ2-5	CASSLWKGVGETQYF	TGCGCCAGCAGCTTGTGGAAGGGGGTGGGAGAGACCCAGTACTTC
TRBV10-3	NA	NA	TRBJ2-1	CAINGASHNEQFF	TGTGCCATCAACGGGGCCTCCCACAATGAGCAGTTCTTC
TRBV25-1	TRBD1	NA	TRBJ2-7	CATALGGGGSYEQYF	TGTGCCACCGCCTTAGGGGGCGGCGGCTCCTACGAGCAGTACTTC
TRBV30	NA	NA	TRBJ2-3	CAWSVSAATDTQYF	TGTGCCTGGAGTGTGTCGGCAGCCACAGATACGCAGTATTTT
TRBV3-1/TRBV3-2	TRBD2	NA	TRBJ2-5	CASSQGVAAGGQGETQYF	TGTGCCAGCAGCCAAGGAGTGGCAGCGGGGGGTCAGGGGGAGACCCAGTACTTC
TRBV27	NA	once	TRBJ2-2	CASSSPWTANTGELFF	TGTGCCAGCAGCTCACCCTGGACCGCGAACACCGGGGAGCTGTTTTTT